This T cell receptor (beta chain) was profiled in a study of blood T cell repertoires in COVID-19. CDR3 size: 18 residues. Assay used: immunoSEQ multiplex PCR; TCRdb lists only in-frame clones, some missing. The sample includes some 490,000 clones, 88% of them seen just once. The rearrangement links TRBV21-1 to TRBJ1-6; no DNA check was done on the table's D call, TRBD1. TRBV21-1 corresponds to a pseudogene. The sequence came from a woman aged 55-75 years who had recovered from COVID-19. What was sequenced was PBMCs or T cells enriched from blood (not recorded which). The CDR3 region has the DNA TGTGCCAGCAGCAAAGAAGTTGGCAGGGGTTTCTATAATTCACCCCTCCACTTT. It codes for CASSKEVGRGFYNSPLHF.